The sequence of this T cell receptor (beta chain) was determined in a study of T cell changes during pregnancy in multiple sclerosis. Germline V gene sequence: CDR1 KGHSH, CDR2 LQKENI. CDR3 length: 12 amino acids. The V gene lost 6 bases and the J gene lost 10 bases, with 16 bases spanning the gap. Assay used: immunoSEQ multiplex PCR; TCRdb lists only in-frame clones, some missing. The table includes around 74,000 clones, about nine tenths detected once. This rearrangement joins TRBV18 to TRBJ2-7; tentatively, D is TRBD1 (5 bases). The sample in question was peripheral blood, obtained before pregnancy. The TCR originated in a female donor with multiple sclerosis, enrolled in a pregnancy study. The CDR3 DNA is TGTGCCAGCTCTCCCGGAGACAGATTACAGTACTTC. It yields the protein CASSPGDRLQYF.